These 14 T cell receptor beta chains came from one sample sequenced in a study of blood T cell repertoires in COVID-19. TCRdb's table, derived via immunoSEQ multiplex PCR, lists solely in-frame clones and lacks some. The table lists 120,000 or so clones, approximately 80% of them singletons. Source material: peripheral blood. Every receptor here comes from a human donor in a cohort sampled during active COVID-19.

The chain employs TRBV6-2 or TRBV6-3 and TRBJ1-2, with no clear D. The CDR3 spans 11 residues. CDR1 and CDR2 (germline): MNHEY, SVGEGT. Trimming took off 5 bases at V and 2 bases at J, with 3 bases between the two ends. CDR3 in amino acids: CASSQNYGYTF. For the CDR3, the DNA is TGTGCCAGCAGTCAGAACTATGGCTACACCTTC.

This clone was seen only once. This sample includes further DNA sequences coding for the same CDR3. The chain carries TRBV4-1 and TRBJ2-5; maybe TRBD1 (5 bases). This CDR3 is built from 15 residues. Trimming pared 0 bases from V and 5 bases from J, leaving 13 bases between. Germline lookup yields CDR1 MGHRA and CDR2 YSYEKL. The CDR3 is CASSQDPGSQETQYF. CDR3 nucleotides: TGCGCCAGCAGCCAAGACCCAGGGTCCCAGGAGACCCAGTACTTC.

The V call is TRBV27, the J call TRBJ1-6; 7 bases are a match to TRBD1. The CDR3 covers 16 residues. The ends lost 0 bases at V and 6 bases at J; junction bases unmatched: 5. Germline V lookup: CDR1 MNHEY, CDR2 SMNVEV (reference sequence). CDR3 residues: CASSLSSTGSNSPLHF. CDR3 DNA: TGTGCCAGCAGTTTATCGTCGACAGGGTCTAATTCACCCCTCCACTTT.

CDR3 coding DNA: TGTGCCAGCAGTGTCGGGGAGAGGTACAATGAGCAGTTCTTC. Translated: CASSVGERYNEQFF. The chain has TRBV25-1 and TRBJ2-1; tentative D call: TRBD2 (5 bases). The CDR3 is made up of 14 amino acids. Germline V gene lookup returns CDR1 MGHDK and CDR2 SYGVNS. V was cut by 4 bases and J by 4 bases, with 11 bases left in between. Full variable domain (rest looked up from reference TRBV25-1 and TRBJ2-1): EADIYQTPRYLVIGTGKKITLECSQTMGHDKMYWYQQDPGMELHLIHYSYGVNSTEKGDLSSESTVSRIRTEHFPLTLESARPSHTSQYLCASSVGERYNEQFFGPGTRLTVL.

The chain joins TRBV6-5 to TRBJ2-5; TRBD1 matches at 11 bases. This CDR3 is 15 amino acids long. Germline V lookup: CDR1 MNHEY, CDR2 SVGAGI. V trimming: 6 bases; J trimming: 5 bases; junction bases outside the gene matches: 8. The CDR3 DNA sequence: TGTGCCAGCAGCAGGACAGGGGGCTTCCTCGAGACCCAGTACTTC. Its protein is CASSRTGGFLETQYF.

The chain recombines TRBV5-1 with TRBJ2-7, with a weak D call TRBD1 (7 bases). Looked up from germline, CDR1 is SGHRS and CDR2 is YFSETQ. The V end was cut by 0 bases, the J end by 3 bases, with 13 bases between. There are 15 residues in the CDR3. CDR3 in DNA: TGCGCCAGCAGCTTGGAGGGGGCGCGGGGCTACGAGCAGTACTTC. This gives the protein CASSLEGARGYEQYF.

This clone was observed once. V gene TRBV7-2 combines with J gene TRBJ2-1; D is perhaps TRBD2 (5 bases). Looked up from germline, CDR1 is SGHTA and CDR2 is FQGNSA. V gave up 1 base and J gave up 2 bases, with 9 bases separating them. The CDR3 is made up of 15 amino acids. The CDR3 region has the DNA TGTGCCAGCAGCTTAGGAGGGTCCACCTACAATGAGCAGTTCTTC. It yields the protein CASSLGGSTYNEQFF.

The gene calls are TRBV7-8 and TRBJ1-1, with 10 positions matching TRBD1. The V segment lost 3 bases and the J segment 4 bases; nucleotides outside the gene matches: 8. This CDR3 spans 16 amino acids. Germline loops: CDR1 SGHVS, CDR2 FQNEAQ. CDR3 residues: CASSFQTGGAITEAFF. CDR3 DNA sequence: TGTGCCAGCAGCTTCCAGACAGGGGGCGCGATCACTGAAGCTTTCTTT.

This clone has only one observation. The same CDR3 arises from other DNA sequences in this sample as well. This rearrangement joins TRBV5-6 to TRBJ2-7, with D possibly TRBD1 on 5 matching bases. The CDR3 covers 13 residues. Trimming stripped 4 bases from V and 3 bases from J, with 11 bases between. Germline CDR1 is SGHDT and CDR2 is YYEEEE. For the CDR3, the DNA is TGTGCCAGCAGCCCCCAGGGTAGCTACGAGCAGTACTTC. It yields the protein CASSPQGSYEQYF.

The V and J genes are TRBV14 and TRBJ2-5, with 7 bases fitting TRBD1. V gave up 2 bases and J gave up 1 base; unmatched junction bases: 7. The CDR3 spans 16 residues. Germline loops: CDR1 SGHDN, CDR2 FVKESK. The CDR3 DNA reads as TGTGCCAGCAGCCAAAGGAGGACAGGTTTCCAAGAGACCCAGTACTTC. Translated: CASSQRRTGFQETQYF.

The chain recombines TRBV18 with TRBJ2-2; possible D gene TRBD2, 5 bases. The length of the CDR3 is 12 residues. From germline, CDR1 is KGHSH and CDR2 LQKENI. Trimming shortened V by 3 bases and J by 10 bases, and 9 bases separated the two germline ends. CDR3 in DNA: TGTGCCAGCTCACCGTCCGGGAAGGAGCTGTTTTTT. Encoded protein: CASSPSGKELFF.

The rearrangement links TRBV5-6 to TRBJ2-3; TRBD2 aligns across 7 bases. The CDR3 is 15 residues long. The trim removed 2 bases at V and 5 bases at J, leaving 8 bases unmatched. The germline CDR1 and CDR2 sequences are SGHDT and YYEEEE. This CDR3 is CASSFIGLDIDTQYF. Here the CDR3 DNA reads TGTGCCAGCAGCTTCATCGGACTAGACATAGATACGCAGTATTTT.

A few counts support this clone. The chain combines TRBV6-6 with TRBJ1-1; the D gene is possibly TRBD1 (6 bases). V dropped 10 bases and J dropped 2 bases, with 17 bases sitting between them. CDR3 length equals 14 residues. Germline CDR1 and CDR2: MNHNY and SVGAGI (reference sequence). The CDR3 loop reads CATSEHRVNTEAFF. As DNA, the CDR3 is TGTGCCACCTCAGAACACAGGGTTAACACTGAAGCTTTCTTT.

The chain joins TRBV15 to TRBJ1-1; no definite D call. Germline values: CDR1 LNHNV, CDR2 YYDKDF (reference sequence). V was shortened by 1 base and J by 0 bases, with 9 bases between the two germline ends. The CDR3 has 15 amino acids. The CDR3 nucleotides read TGTGCCACCAGCAGAGGCGGGTTCATGAACACTGAAGCTTTCTTT. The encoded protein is CATSRGGFMNTEAFF. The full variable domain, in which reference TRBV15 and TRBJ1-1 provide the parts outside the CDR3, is DAMVIQNPRYQVTQFGKPVTLSCSQTLNHNVMYWYQQKSSQAPKLLFHYYDKDFNNEADTPDNFQSRRPNTSFCFLDIRSPGLGDTAMYLCATSRGGFMNTEAFFGQGTRLTVV.